This T cell receptor (beta chain) derives from a study of blood T cell repertoires in COVID-19. Background on the study: Sites in the United States, Italy and Spain provided acute and convalescent COVID-19 samples. T cells, B-cell-depleted T cells, or PBMCs supplied cDNA or gDNA.

From germline, CDR1 is LNHDA and CDR2 SQIVND (reference sequence). The CDR3 loop spans 13 amino acids. The V and J ends lost 2 bases and 4 bases respectively, with 8 bases between them. The Seattle site enrolled patients during active infection and followed them longitudinally. The repertoire was sequenced with immunoSEQ multiplex PCR; TCRdb's copy has only in-frame clones and lacks some. The sample carries roughly 260,000 clones, 88% recorded once. What was sequenced was peripheral blood. This chain uses TRBV19 with TRBJ1-1, with D perhaps matching TRBD1 (5 bases). This receptor was identified in a woman in her 30s with COVID-19, enrolled during active disease. CDR3 loop: CASSIKQATEAFF. The CDR3 nucleotides read TGTGCCAGTAGTATAAAACAGGCCACTGAAGCTTTCTTT.